This T cell receptor beta chain comes out of a study of radiotherapy plus CTLA-4 blockade in lung cancer. Study-wide context: Of all patients, under 20% responded objectively and 25% to 35% showed disease control. Study-level findings and limits: Subsequent to radiotherapy plus ipilimumab, tumor-derived TCR clones underwent expansion in blood. With interferon-beta, early dynamics of blood T cell clones were reported to best predict response.

This table comes from immunoSEQ multiplex PCR, and its TCRdb copy is limited to in-frame clones, with some not included. Here the sample spans over 85,000 clones, about four fifths being singletons. Turning to this clone: Its antigen is undetermined.

V trimming: 8 bases; J trimming: 8 bases; junction bases outside the gene matches: 12. Germline CDR1 MNHEY, CDR2 SMNVEV (reference sequence). The CDR3 runs 14 residues. The input for sequencing was peripheral blood, taken from a patient treated with radiotherapy plus ipilimumab. This receptor was obtained from a human donor with non-small cell lung cancer who had a partial response to radiotherapy plus ipilimumab. Some clones in this sample may be carry-over from other donors' samples. The rearrangement joins TRBV27 to TRBJ1-2; TRBD1 matches at 9 bases. DNA of the CDR3: TGTGCCAGCCGATTAAGGGACAGGGCAGGAGGCTACACCTTC. Its translation: CASRLRDRAGGYTF.